The entry that follows covers one T cell receptor beta chain sequence. The identical CDR3 is also encoded by other nucleotide sequences in the sample. Trimming took 1 base from V and 2 from J, leaving 8 bases between them. The CDR3 loop spans 14 amino acids. The germline gives CDR1 MNHNS, CDR2 SASEGT. This entry comes from a study of blood T cell repertoires in COVID-19. Looking at the study overall: PBMCs, B-cell-depleted T cells, or T cells provided the cDNA or gDNA that made up the material.

Some clones are missing from TCRdb's copy, which holds only in-frame ones; the method was immunoSEQ multiplex PCR. The sample lists around 300,000 clones, about 86% occurring once. This clonotype was obtained from a woman aged 30 to 39 who had recovered from COVID-19. This chain uses TRBV6-1 with TRBJ1-2; D gene ambiguous. The material sequenced was peripheral blood. Here the CDR3 reads CASSEVAGNYGYTF. The CDR3 nucleotides read TGTGCCAGCAGTGAAGTCGCAGGCAACTATGGCTACACCTTC.